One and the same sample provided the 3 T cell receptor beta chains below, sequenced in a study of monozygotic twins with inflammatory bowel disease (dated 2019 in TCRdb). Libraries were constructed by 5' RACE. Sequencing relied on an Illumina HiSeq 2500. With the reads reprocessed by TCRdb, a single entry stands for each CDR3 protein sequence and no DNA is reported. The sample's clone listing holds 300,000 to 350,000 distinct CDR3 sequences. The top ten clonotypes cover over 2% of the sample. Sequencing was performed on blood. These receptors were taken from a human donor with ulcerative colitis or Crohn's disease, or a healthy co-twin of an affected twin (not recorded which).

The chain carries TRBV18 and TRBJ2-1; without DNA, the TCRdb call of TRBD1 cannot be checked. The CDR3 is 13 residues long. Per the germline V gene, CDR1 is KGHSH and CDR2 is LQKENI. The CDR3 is CASSPSGRDEQFF.

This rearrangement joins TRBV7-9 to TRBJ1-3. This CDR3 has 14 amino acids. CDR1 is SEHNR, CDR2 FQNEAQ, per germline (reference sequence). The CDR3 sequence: CASSLAESGNTIYF.

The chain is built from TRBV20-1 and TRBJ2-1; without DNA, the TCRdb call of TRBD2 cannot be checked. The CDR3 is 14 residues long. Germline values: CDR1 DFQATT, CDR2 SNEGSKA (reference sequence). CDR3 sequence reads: CSAESGGALNEQFF.